The TCR beta chain described here comes from a study of early T cells in non-severe SARS-CoV-2 infection. Individual cDNA molecules received unique molecular identifiers. TCRdb ran MiXCR on the 5' RACE reads and lists one entry per CDR3 protein. Counted here are roughly 100,000 distinct CDR3 sequences, 12% to 15% occurring once; the ten biggest clones make up under 7.5%. Trimming removed 3 bases at V and 2 bases at J, with 8 bases between. The CDR3 contains 14 residues. CDR1 and CDR2 from the germline V gene are MDHEN and SYDVKM. This clonotype has only a few counts. The antigen is undetermined. Points from the study as a whole: The VDJdb matching leaned toward anti-spike CD8 responses and overlooked private and CD4 specificities.

This chain links TRBV28 with TRBJ1-5; D might be TRBD1 (5 bases). The sequence was collected from an adult who was a healthcare worker with PCR-confirmed SARS-CoV-2 infection or an uninfected control (not recorded which). Source material: whole blood. In DNA form, the CDR3 reads TGTGCCAGCAGTTTCAGGGTCGGCAATCAGCCCCAGCATTTT. It specifies CASSFRVGNQPQHF.